Described below is a single TCR beta chain sequence and its context. No antigen is known for it. Base qualities are not provided; no much larger clone lies one nucleotide away. The method behind the library was the immunoSEQ multiplex PCR assay. A mixture of 60 forward primers for TCR Vbeta segments and 13 reverse primers for TCR Jbeta segments was used in the multiplex PCR. Amplification of the CDR3 region of rearranged TCR beta genes was performed with a multiplex PCR assay on genomic DNA. The amplified TCR beta libraries were sequenced on the Illumina HiSeq System as 87-base-pair reads. Turning to the authors' computational methods: A later analysis tallied tens of millions of unique TCR beta chains across the 666 repertoires, and about 12 million of those chains were shared by two or more donors. To remove PCR and sequencing errors, raw reads were error-corrected and collapsed into unique sequences using a nearest-neighbor algorithm that merged closely related sequences. To assign V, D and J gene segments, CDR3 sequences were aligned to IMGT reference sequences. For a sequence to be retained, a match of at least six nucleotides to both a V gene segment and a J gene segment was required. A rearrangement was called productive if the CDR3 had no stop codons and remained in frame with V and J, and every other rearrangement was called non-productive. Following IMGT convention, CDR3 was defined as the stretch from the second conserved V-encoded cysteine up to the conserved J-encoded phenylalanine. In an earlier analysis of around 570 of the donors, sequences lacking an unambiguous match to a single V gene segment were excluded. In an earlier analysis of around 600 of the donors, V segments were called functional above 56.7% productive rearrangements and were called segregating when the between-donor standard deviation exceeded 5%. A statistical classification framework was built to diagnose cytomegalovirus status from the catalog of TCR beta chain sequences. In a later analysis, TCR nucleotide sequences were compared against IMGT/GENE-DB human TR gene sequences so that V and J genes could be assigned. Using the TCRdist pipeline, a later analysis assigned CDR3 sequences along with most-parsimonious VDJ recombination scenarios. A later analysis defined each TCR beta chain by its CDR3 amino acid sequence plus V-gene family, and excluded reads lacking a unique V-gene family. A later analysis removed nearly 600 highly shared, low-generation-probability nucleotide sequences to deal with suspected cross-contamination and a sequencing artifact. A later analysis calculated a clonal expansion index for each public chain from normalized within-repertoire ranks of inferred template counts. In a later analysis, generation probabilities were computed with a VDJ recombination model fitted to out-of-frame rearrangements, and the resulting probabilities were checked against IGoR. Hypergeometric tests were used in a later analysis to score TCR-TCR, TCR-HLA and TCR-CMV co-occurrence, with a repertoire-size bias correction applied to the TCR pairs. In a later analysis, false discovery rates were estimated by permuting HLA or CMV assignments 20 times. In a later analysis, co-occurring TCRs were grouped using DBSCAN, with TCRdist sequence similarity added in when clustering inside HLA-allele-positive subsets. Repertoires with fewer than 30,000 or more than 120,000 public chains, plus five repertoires with anomalous nucleotide sharing, were excluded from co-occurrence clustering. TCRdb took over this immuneACCESS table, retaining in-frame rearrangements with V and J assigned. Such tables are incomplete; in checked studies, under half of the missing clones stem from an unresolved V gene, and the remainder is unexplained. V and J calls and clone size come straight from that table; D and trimming were deduced from the DNA. This sample lists 110,000 to 150,000 clones; 80% were detected once. The ten largest make up about 5% of the sample.

The junction carries 9 bases between V and J, which are trimmed by 4 bases and 2 bases respectively. Including the terminal cysteine and phenylalanine, the CDR3 comprises 14 residues. The DNA shown is the 42-base CDR3, in frame from base 1. According to the germline V gene (reference sequence), CDR1 reads SGHNT and CDR2 reads YYREEE. The data were taken from a study of cytomegalovirus exposure and HLA in healthy donors (dated 2017 in TCRdb). For context, the study as a whole: An earlier analysis of 587 of the donors reported 276 Gb of sequence data and 117 million unique TCR beta sequences obtained from some 170 million T cells. Approximately 330 gigabases of sequencing data and around 88 million unique TCR sequences made up an early release that covered 500 to 700 HLA-typed donors. Of the 300 to 500 genotyped donors, approximately 80% were placed in the genetic ancestry cluster associated with self-reported Caucasian donors. The study was designed to test whether signatures of past pathogen exposure could be identified by cataloging public T cell receptors. Using immunosequencing, the study profiled T cell repertoires from 640 or so subjects and related those repertoires to cytomegalovirus serostatus. Besides the first cohort of some 670 subjects, a separate validation cohort made up of some 110 different subjects was used. To predict cytomegalovirus infection status, the study combined high-throughput TCR immunosequencing, statistical association of individual TCRs with disease status, and machine learning. A later analysis re-examined previously published TCR beta repertoires from hundreds of donors and added high-resolution HLA genotyping to investigate patterns of TCR occurrence. The later analysis used no new phenotypic data to find candidate immune exposures, relying instead on TCR beta sequences and their occurrence across donors. In an earlier analysis of a few hundred of the donors, high-throughput TCR beta sequencing was used to judge whether each TCR beta V gene segment behaved as functional or pseudogenic. Donor age, sex, ethnicity and CMV serostatus were collected together with the repertoire data. Genome-wide SNP genotypes for about 55% of the roughly 670 donors were used in a later genetic analysis, which treated that subset as a discovery cohort. Every repertoire in the discovery cohort had been generated on one and the same sequencing platform. HLA typing covered class I and class II loci at four-digit resolution. Typing coverage varied by locus: about 629-640 donors for A, B, C, DRB1 and DQB1; 500 to 550 for DQA1; some 610 for DPA1; more than 450 for DPB1. Several DR-DQ haplotypes were treated as single units for association and clustering because of strong linkage in the cohort. Across approximately 400 genotyped donors of the cohort, an average of about 240,000 unique TCR beta nucleotide sequences per donor were sequenced, and roughly a sixth of those sequences were non-productive.

Results and caveats for the whole study, not just this receptor: When HLA alleles, especially DR and DQ, strongly co-occurred, TCR associations were difficult to assign to individual alleles. Cytomegalovirus status was reported to be diagnosed by the classifier with high specificity and sensitivity in both the original and validation cohorts. Broadly in line with IMGT annotations, most TCR beta V segments showed up in productive rearrangements about 87% or about 30% of the time in an earlier analysis of 450 to 750 of the donors. The authors suggested that the approach could potentially be extended to other disease states and immunological phenotypes. According to a later analysis, most CMV-associated TCR beta chains appeared to be HLA-restricted, and the HLA associations seemed to be driven largely by CMV exposure. Roughly 17 rarely observed V segments, including chromosome 9 orphons, were excluded from the earlier analysis of a few hundred of the donors because counts were too low. Several of the top co-occurrence clusters appeared to be linked to parvovirus B19, influenza, CMV and Epstein-Barr virus, according to a later analysis. A later genetic analysis reported fewer N-insertions in productive TCRs among donors in an Asian-associated ancestry cluster than the approximately 700-donor mean. Roughly uniform sequencing depth across donors was assumed in presence/absence analyses, although this assumption may not hold. The 87-base-pair reads could not distinguish some IMGT-functional V segments, including TRBV6-2 and TRBV6-3, so those segments were excluded. Three of the identified cytomegalovirus-associated TCR beta chains were confirmed in vitro to be specific for cytomegalovirus antigens. This cohort had only TCR beta chains sequenced, and the lack of alpha or paired-chain data limited which features could be detected. A cluster of highly shared sequence variants was judged likely to be a technical artifact of the sequencing pipeline. HLA typing was unavailable for some donors at each locus, so association tests used only the typed subset. A total of roughly 160 TCR beta chains were listed by the study as associated with cytomegalovirus. A later analysis associated 15,000 to 20,000 TCR beta sequences with specific HLA alleles at a false discovery rate of 0.05. Linkage disequilibrium might explain the correlated functional status among segregating V segments, but an unknown experimental factor could not be excluded. Compared with equally common non-associated chains, HLA-associated TCR beta chains in a later analysis were more clonally expanded and had lower generation probabilities. A further reported finding was that TCR beta sequences accurately predicted the HLA-A and HLA-B alleles for most subjects in the first cohort. Most TCR sequences were seen in very few donors, while some public TCRs were found in many individuals. A later analysis found that TCR association rates varied across HLA loci, with DRB1 alleles showing the most associated TCRs and HLA-C alleles the fewest. A later genetic analysis associated a missense DCLRE1C variant with V-gene and J-gene trimming of TCR beta chains, and an independent cohort replicated the association. CMV serostatus was the only immune exposure information available for the cohort.

The cohort consisted of some 730 healthy bone marrow donors. At the time of sampling, every cohort member was nominally healthy, though immune exposures that went unrecorded were likely present. The donor tested CMV seronegative and was one of the 352 seronegative cohort members. A peripheral blood sample was provided by each donor, and peripheral blood mononuclear cells were used for TCR beta sequencing. The Qiagen DNeasy Blood Extraction Kit was used to extract genomic DNA from the blood cell samples. The sequencing sample was made of PBMCs. This clonotype was obtained from a male donor in good health and CMV-seronegative. This chain is built from TRBV5-4 and TRBJ1-4; D gene: possibly TRBD1, on 6 matching bases. The sequenced DNA: TGTGCCAGCAGCCCAGGGGAGACTAATGAAAAACTGTTTTTT. The encoded protein is CASSPGETNEKLFF.